One and the same sample provided the 16 T cell receptor beta chains below, sequenced in a study of T-cell reconstitution after alpha-beta-depleted transplantation in children. Preparation of the TCRbeta library involved a method that used unique molecular identifiers. Each CDR3 protein gets one entry after TCRdb re-called the PCR reads with MiXCR. The sample records about 500,000 distinct CDR3 sequences, 30% to 35% being singletons. The source material was PBMCs from the stem cell graft donor, sampled from the stem cell graft. The receptors originated from a human donor who donated a stem cell graft to a child with aplastic anemia.

This clonotype was picked up a small number of times. This chain connects TRBV28 to TRBJ1-1, with D unclear. V shed 0 bases and J shed 11 bases, with 10 bases lying between them. The germline V gene has CDR1 MDHEN and CDR2 SYDVKM. This CDR3 has 12 amino acids. Written as DNA, the CDR3 is TGTGCCAGCAGTTTATGGGGGTTGGCGGCTTTCTTT. Translation gives CASSLWGLAAFF.

This clonotype appeared a few times. The rearrangement links TRBV6-1 to TRBJ2-2; 7 nucleotides align to TRBD2. The CDR3 is 15 amino acids. V gave up 8 bases and J gave up 1 base; unmatched junction bases: 7. Germline V CDR1 and CDR2: MNHNS, SASEGT. The CDR3 region has the DNA TGTGCCAGCTCCCAAGCGGGATTGAACACCGGGGAGCTGTTTTTT. Translation: CASSQAGLNTGELFF.

The chain joins TRBV7-9 to TRBJ2-7; D may correspond to TRBD1 or TRBD2 (5 bases each). This CDR3 is 12 amino acids long. Per the germline V gene, CDR1 is SEHNR and CDR2 is FQNEAQ (reference sequence). The CDR3 here is CASSLEFRAGDV. CDR3 coding DNA: TGTGCCAGCAGCTTAGAGTTCAGGGCGGGCGACGTC.

In this sample, this clonotype turned up a few times. DNA for the CDR3: TGTGCCAGCAGCCCAGCGGGACTAGCGGGATTCAATGAGCAGTTCTTC. This encodes CASSPAGLAGFNEQFF. The J gene is TRBJ2-1, the V gene TRBV9, with 13 bases identical to TRBD2. The germline CDR1 and CDR2 sequences are SGDLS and YYNGEE. The CDR3 is 16 residues long. J was trimmed by 6 bases and V by 4 bases; bases with no gene match: 7.

The chain links TRBV24-1 to TRBJ2-1; D is ambiguous. The length of the CDR3 is 14 residues. The V gene's germline CDR1 is KGHDR and CDR2 SFDVKD. Trimming removed 3 bases at V and 9 bases at J, with 14 bases between. For the CDR3, the DNA is TGTGCCACCAGTGATACCGCTACCCGCAGTGAGCAGTTCTTC. It encodes CATSDTATRSEQFF.

The rearrangement uses TRBV20-1 and TRBJ2-7, with 12 bases lining up with TRBD2. This CDR3 spans 14 amino acids. Germline CDR1 and CDR2: DFQATT and SNEGSKA (reference sequence). The CDR3 spells CSPGTSGPGGENYV. The CDR3 nucleotides are TGCAGCCCCGGGACTAGCGGGCCAGGGGGGGAGAACTACGTC.

Ten or more counts support this clonotype. The chain recombines TRBV18 with TRBJ2-5; D unclear. This CDR3 is built from 13 residues. Trimming took off 8 bases at V and 1 base at J, with 11 bases between the two ends. Germline CDR1 is KGHSH and CDR2 is LQKENI. The CDR3: CASSPGPQETQYF. In nucleotides, the CDR3 is TGTGCCAGCAGCCCGGGCCCCCAAGAGACCCAGTACTTC. Together with reference TRBV18 and TRBJ2-5, the CDR3 gives the full variable domain: NAGVMQNPRHLVRRRGQEARLRCSPMKGHSHVYWYRQLPEEGLKFMVYLQKENIIDESGMPKERFSAEFPKEGPSILRIQQVVRGDSAAYFCASSPGPQETQYFGPGTRLLVL.

This clonotype was seen a single time. The chain couples TRBV12-3 or TRBV12-4 to TRBJ2-1; TRBD2 matches 7 bases. The CDR3 runs to 15 residues. The ends lost 7 bases at V and 9 bases at J; junction bases unmatched: 15. The CDR3: CASTSGREPAGEQFF. The CDR3 DNA reads as TGTGCCAGCACCTCCGGGCGGGAGCCGGCGGGTGAGCAGTTCTTC.

The chain couples TRBV12-3 or TRBV12-4 to TRBJ1-2; 9 bases match TRBD1. V was pared by 5 bases and J by 9 bases, with 10 bases of the junction left unmatched. The CDR3 loop spans 14 amino acids. The CDR3 nucleotides are TGTGCCAGCAGTCCCGCCCGACAGGGGGGTAGCTACACCTTC. It codes for CASSPARQGGSYTF.

The chain uses TRBV6-1 and TRBJ1-1; no definite D call. There are 13 residues in the CDR3. Germline CDR1 and CDR2: MNHNS and SASEGT. Trimming left V 10 bases short and J 4 bases short, with 16 bases between. The CDR3 loop reads CATRRPRVTEAFF. The CDR3 DNA reads TGTGCCACCCGTCGGCCAAGGGTCACTGAAGCTTTCTTT.

The gene calls are TRBV12-3 or TRBV12-4 and TRBJ2-7; maybe TRBD1 (6 bases). Deletions cut 6 bases from V and 0 bases from J, with 15 bases between. CDR3 length: 15 amino acids. The CDR3 loop reads CASRQGGHFSYEQYF. The CDR3 DNA sequence: TGTGCCAGCAGGCAAGGGGGACACTTCTCCTACGAGCAGTACTTC.

The chain joins TRBV18 to TRBJ2-7; TRBD1 matches at 10 bases. The CDR3 consists of 14 residues. In germline, CDR1 is KGHSH, CDR2 LQKENI. V dropped 6 bases and J dropped 5; count of bases not matched to a gene: 7. CDR3 sequence (DNA): TGTGCCAGCTCGCCGGGACAGGGGACGGACGAGCAGTACTTC. It encodes CASSPGQGTDEQYF.

The V and J genes are TRBV4-1 and TRBJ2-3, with 11 bases identical to TRBD2. Germline values: CDR1 MGHRA, CDR2 YSYEKL. The CDR3 contains 18 residues. V was clipped by 1 base and J by 5 bases; unmatched bases: 11. In nucleotides, the CDR3 is TGCGCCAGCAGCCAAGGGGCCCCCCGACTAGCGGGGATAGATACGCAGTATTTT. The encoded protein is CASSQGAPRLAGIDTQYF.

This clonotype was seen more than once but under ten times. The chain recombines TRBV29-1 with TRBJ1-1; D possibly corresponds to TRBD1 (5 bases). Germline CDR1 is SQVTM and CDR2 is ANQGSEA. The CDR3 is 15 residues long. Trimming removed 3 bases from V and 1 base from J, with 15 bases in between. The CDR3 loop reads CSVEKTAQGNTEAFF. The CDR3 DNA reads as TGCAGCGTTGAGAAGACAGCTCAGGGGAACACTGAAGCTTTCTTT.

J is TRBJ1-5 and V is TRBV10-2; TRBD1 matches at 10 bases. Germline assignment: CDR1 WSHSY and CDR2 SAAADI. V shed 7 bases, J shed 5 bases, and the junction held 2 bases outside the gene matches. This CDR3 is 13 amino acids long. The CDR3 sequence: CASTGQGYQPQHF. CDR3 coding DNA: TGCGCCAGCACGGGACAGGGGTATCAGCCCCAGCATTTT.

In this sample, this clonotype turned up a few times. The chain carries TRBV20-1 and TRBJ1-6, with D possibly TRBD1 on 5 matching bases. CDR1 DFQATT and CDR2 SNEGSKA come from the germline V gene (reference sequence). V was pared by 3 bases and J by 5 bases, with 14 bases between. The CDR3 contains 15 residues. The CDR3 sequence: CSARVWTLDNSPLHF. The CDR3 DNA is TGCAGTGCTAGGGTCTGGACACTCGATAATTCACCCCTCCACTTT.